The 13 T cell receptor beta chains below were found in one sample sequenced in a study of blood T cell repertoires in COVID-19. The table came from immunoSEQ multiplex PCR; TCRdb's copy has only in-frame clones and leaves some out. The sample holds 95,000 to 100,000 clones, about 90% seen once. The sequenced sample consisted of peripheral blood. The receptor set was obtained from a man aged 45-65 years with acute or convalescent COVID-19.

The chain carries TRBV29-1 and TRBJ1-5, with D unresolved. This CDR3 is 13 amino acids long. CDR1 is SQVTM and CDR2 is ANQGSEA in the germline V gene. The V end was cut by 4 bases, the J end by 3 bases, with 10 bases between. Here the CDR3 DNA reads TGCAGCGTTGGGTCAGGTTACAATCAGCCCCAGCATTTT. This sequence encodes CSVGSGYNQPQHF.

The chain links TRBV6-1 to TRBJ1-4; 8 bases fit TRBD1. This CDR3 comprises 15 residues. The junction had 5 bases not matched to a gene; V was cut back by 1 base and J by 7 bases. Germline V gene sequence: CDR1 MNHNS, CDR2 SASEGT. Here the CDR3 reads CASSEGSDRVEKLFF. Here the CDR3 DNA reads TGTGCCAGCAGTGAAGGGTCGGACAGGGTTGAAAAACTGTTTTTT.

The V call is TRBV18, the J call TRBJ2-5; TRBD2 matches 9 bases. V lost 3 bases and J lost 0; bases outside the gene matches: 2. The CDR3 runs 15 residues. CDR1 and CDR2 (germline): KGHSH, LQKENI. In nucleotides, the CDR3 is TGTGCCAGCTCACCCCGACTAGCGGACCAAGAGACCCAGTACTTC. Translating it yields CASSPRLADQETQYF.

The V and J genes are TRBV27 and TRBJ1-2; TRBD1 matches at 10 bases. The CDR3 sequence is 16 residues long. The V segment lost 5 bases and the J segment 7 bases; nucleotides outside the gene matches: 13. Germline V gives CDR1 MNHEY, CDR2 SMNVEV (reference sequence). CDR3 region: CASSLMPGQGPGGYTF. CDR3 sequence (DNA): TGTGCCAGCAGTCTAATGCCGGGACAGGGGCCGGGTGGCTACACCTTC.

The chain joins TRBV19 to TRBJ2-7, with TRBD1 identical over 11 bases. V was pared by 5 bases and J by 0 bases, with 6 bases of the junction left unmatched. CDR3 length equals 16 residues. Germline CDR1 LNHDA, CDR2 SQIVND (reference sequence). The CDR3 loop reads CASSLWTGGASYEQYF. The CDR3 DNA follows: TGTGCCAGTAGTCTTTGGACAGGGGGCGCCTCCTACGAGCAGTACTTC. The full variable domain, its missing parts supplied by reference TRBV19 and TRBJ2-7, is DGGITQSPKYLFRKEGQNVTLSCEQNLNHDAMYWYRQDPGQGLRLIYYSQIVNDFQKGDIAEGYSVSREKKESFPLTVTSAQKNPTAFYLCASSLWTGGASYEQYFGPGTRLTVT.

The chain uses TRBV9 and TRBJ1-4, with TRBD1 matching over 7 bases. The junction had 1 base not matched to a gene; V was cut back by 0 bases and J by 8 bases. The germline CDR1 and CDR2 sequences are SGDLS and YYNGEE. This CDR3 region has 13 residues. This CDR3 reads CASSVGQGEKLFF. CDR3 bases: TGTGCCAGCAGCGTAGGACAGGGCGAAAAACTGTTTTTT.

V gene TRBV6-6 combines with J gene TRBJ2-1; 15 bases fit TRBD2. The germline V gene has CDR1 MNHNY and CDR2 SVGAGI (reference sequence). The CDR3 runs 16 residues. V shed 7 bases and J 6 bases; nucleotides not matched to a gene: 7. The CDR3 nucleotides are TGTGCCAGCACAAGGACTAGCGGGGGGGGAAGCAATGAGCAGTTCTTC. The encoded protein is CASTRTSGGGSNEQFF.

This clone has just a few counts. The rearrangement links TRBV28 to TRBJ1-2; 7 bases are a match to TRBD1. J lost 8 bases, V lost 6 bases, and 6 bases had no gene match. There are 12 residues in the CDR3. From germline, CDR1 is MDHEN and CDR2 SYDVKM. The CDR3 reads CASRKGGGGYTF. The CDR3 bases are TGTGCCAGCAGAAAAGGGGGCGGCGGCTACACCTTC.

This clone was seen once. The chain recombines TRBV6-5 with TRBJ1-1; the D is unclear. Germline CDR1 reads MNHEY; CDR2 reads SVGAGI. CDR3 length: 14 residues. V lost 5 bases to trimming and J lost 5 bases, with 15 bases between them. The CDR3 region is CASSPPGSGTEAFF. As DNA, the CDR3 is TGTGCCAGCAGTCCGCCGGGGTCGGGGACTGAAGCTTTCTTT.

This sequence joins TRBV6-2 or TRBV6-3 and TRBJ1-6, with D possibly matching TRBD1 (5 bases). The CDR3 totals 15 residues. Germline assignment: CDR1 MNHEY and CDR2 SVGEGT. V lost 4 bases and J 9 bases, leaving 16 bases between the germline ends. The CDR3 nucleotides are TGTGCCAGCAGTTCAAATCAGGGAACGGGTTCACCCCTCCACTTT. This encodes CASSSNQGTGSPLHF.

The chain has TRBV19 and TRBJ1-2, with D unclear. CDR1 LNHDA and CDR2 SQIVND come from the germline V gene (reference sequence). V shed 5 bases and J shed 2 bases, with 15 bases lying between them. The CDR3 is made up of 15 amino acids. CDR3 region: CASSPLAGKNYGYTF. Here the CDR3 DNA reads TGTGCCAGTAGTCCCCTGGCGGGCAAGAACTATGGCTACACCTTC.

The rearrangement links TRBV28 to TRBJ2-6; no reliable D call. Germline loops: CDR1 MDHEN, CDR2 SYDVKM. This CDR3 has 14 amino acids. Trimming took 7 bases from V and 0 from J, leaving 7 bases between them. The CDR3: CASIRGSGANVLTF. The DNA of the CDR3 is TGTGCCAGCATTAGAGGCTCTGGGGCCAACGTCCTGACTTTC.

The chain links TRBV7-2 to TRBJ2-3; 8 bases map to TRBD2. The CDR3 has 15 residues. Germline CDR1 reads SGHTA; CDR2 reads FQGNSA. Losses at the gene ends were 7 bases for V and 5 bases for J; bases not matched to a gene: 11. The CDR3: CASNPTGGLGDTQYF. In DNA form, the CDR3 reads TGTGCCAGCAACCCGACGGGGGGGCTTGGAGATACGCAGTATTTT.